One and the same sample provided the 8 T cell receptor beta chains below, sequenced in a study of T-cell memory formation after mild COVID-19. MiXCR was run by TCRdb on the 5' RACE reads, yielding one entry per CDR3 protein. The top ten clones hold 30% to 35% of a sample with tens of thousands of distinct CDR3 sequences, approximately 14% of them seen once. Sequencing was performed on PBMCs or a T cell subset sorted from them (not recorded which). These receptors came from an adult woman who had mild COVID-19 (a few samples of this study predate the infection). Cell type and time point are not known.

The genes are TRBV11-1 and TRBJ2-1; D unresolved. This CDR3 is 15 amino acids long. V shed 5 bases and J shed 0 bases, with 11 bases lying between them. Germline assignment: CDR1 SGHAT and CDR2 FQDESV (reference sequence). The CDR3 coding sequence is TGTGCCAGCAGCAGAAGCGCTAGCTCCTACAATGAGCAGTTCTTC. Translating it yields CASSRSASSYNEQFF.

This clonotype turned up a few times. This sequence joins TRBV6-5 and TRBJ1-1; D is unresolved. In germline, CDR1 is MNHEY, CDR2 SVGAGI. The CDR3 length is 14 residues. Trimming took 8 bases from V and 5 from J, leaving 18 bases between them. The CDR3 DNA reads as TGTGCCAGCTCCCCGGGTGGGAGGGTGACTGAAGCTTTCTTT. Its protein is CASSPGGRVTEAFF.

The chain recombines TRBV25-1 with TRBJ1-1; D unclear. V lost 8 bases and J lost 5, with 27 bases in between. The CDR3 has 17 residues. Germline V gene data show CDR1 as MGHDK and CDR2 as SYGVNS. Written as DNA, the CDR3 is TGTGCCAGCCTCCCCCCGGGAGAAGGGAATTTAAGGACTGAAGCTTTCTTT. As protein: CASLPPGEGNLRTEAFF.

In its sample, this clonotype was seen a few times. The chain has TRBV7-6 and TRBJ2-3, with D possibly TRBD2 on 6 matching bases. The CDR3 sequence is 15 residues long. V was pared by 5 bases and J by 4 bases, with 16 bases between. Germline CDR1 reads SGHVS; CDR2 reads FNYEAQ. In nucleotides, the CDR3 is TGTGCCAGCAGCGGACAAGCGGGTGTGGCAGATACGCAGTATTTT. Translated, it gives CASSGQAGVADTQYF.

This clonotype was picked up a small number of times. V and J are TRBV7-6 and TRBJ2-7; D is ambiguous. Between the trimmed V and J ends, which lost 5 bases and 4 bases, there was a span of 15 bases. The germline V gene encodes CDR1 SGHVS and CDR2 FNYEAQ. The CDR3 extends over 14 amino acids. The DNA for the CDR3 is TGTGCCAGCAGCCGTTCGGACGGCGAGTACGAGCAGTACTTC. Translation gives CASSRSDGEYEQYF.

The genes are TRBV5-1 and TRBJ2-3; possibly TRBD2 for D (7 bases). Germline-derived CDR1 and CDR2 are SGHRS and YFSETQ. CDR3 length: 15 amino acids. Deletions cut 0 bases from V and 6 bases from J, with 14 bases between. CDR3 coding DNA: TGCGCCAGCAGCTTGGCCGGGGGGCCTGCGGATACGCAGTATTTT. Amino acid sequence: CASSLAGGPADTQYF.

The V call is TRBV12-3 or TRBV12-4, the J call TRBJ2-1, with D maybe TRBD1 (6 bases). V dropped 2 bases and J dropped 8 bases, with 13 bases sitting between them. This CDR3 has 14 residues. The CDR3 DNA is TGTGCCAGCAGTTTAAACGCAGGGGTCGATGAGCAGTTCTTC. It yields the protein CASSLNAGVDEQFF.

This clonotype has ten or more counts. The V and J genes are TRBV5-5 and TRBJ2-2; 10 nucleotides agree with TRBD1. The trim removed 2 bases at V and 1 base at J, leaving 2 bases unmatched. The CDR3 loop spans 16 amino acids. The germline CDR1 and CDR2 sequences are SGHKS and YYEKEE (reference sequence). In DNA form, the CDR3 reads TGTGCCAGCAGCTTCGGGACAGGGGAGAACACCGGGGAGCTGTTTTTT. Its protein product is CASSFGTGENTGELFF.